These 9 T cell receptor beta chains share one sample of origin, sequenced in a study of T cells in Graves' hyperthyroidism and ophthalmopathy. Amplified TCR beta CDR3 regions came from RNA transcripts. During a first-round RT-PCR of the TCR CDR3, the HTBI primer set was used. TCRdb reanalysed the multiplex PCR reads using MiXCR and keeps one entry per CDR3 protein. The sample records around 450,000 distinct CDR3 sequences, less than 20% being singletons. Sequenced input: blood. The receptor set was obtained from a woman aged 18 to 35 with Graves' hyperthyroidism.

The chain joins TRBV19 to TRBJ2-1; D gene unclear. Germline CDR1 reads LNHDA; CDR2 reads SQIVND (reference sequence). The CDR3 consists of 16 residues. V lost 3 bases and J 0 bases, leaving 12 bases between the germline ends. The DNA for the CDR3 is TGTGCCAGTAGTATCTTCGGGCCTAACTCCTACAATGAGCAGTTCTTC. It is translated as CASSIFGPNSYNEQFF. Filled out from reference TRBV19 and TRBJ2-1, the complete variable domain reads DGGITQSPKYLFRKEGQNVTLSCEQNLNHDAMYWYRQDPGQGLRLIYYSQIVNDFQKGDIAEGYSVSREKKESFPLTVTSAQKNPTAFYLCASSIFGPNSYNEQFFGPGTRLTVL.

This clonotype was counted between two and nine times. The CDR3 DNA follows: TGTGCCACCAGTGATTTCGGGGGGAATGAGCAGTTCTTC. Its protein is CATSDFGGNEQFF. The chain joins TRBV24-1 to TRBJ2-1, with 7 bases fitting TRBD2. This CDR3 contains 13 residues. V was clipped by 1 base and J by 7 bases; unmatched bases: 0. The germline CDR1 and CDR2 sequences are KGHDR and SFDVKD.

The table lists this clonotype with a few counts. CDR3: CASSEFRGGGTDTQYF. The CDR3 nucleotides read TGTGCCAGCAGTGAATTTAGAGGGGGGGGGACAGATACGCAGTATTTT. The V gene is TRBV6-1, the J gene TRBJ2-3, with TRBD2 as a possible D gene (7 bases). The V and J ends lost 2 bases and 3 bases respectively, with 15 bases between them. The CDR3 is made up of 16 amino acids. Germline assignment: CDR1 MNHNS and CDR2 SASEGT.

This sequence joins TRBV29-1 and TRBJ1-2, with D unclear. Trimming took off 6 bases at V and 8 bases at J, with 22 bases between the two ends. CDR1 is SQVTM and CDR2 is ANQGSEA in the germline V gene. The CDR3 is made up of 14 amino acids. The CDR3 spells CSVAEVLASDGYTF. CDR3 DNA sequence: TGCAGCGTCGCCGAGGTGCTAGCGAGTGACGGCTACACCTTC. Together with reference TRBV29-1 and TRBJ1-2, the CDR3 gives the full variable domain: SAVISQKPSRDICQRGTSLTIQCQVDSQVTMMFWYRQQPGQSLTLIATANQGSEATYESGFVIDKFPISRPNLTFSTLTVSNMSPEDSSIYLCSVAEVLASDGYTFGSGTRLTVV.

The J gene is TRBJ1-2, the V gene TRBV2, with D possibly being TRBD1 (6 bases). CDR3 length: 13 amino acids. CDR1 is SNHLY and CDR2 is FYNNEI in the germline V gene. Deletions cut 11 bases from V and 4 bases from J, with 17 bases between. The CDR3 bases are TGTGCCCTCAAGGGGGTCAGAACCTATGGCTACACCTTC. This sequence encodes CALKGVRTYGYTF.

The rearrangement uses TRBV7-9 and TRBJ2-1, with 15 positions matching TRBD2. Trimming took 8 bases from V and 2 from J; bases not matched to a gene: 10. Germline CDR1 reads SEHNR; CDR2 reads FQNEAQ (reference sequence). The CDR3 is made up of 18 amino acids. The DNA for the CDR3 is TGTGCCAGCTTCCGGACTAGCGGGAGGGCCAGCCCCTACAATGAGCAGTTCTTC. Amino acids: CASFRTSGRASPYNEQFF.

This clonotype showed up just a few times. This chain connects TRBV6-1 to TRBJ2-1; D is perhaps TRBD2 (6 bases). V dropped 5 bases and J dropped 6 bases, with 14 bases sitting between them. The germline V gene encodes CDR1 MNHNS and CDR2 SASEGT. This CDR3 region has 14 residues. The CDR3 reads CASSFGTGVNEQFF. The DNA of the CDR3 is TGTGCCAGCAGTTTCGGGACGGGGGTCAATGAGCAGTTCTTC.

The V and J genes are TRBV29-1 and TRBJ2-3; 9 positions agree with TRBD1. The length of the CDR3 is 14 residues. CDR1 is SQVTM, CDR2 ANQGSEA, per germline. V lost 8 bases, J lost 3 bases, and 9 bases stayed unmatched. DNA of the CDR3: TGCAGCAACCTGGGACAGGGAGGAACAGATACGCAGTATTTT. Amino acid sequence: CSNLGQGGTDTQYF.

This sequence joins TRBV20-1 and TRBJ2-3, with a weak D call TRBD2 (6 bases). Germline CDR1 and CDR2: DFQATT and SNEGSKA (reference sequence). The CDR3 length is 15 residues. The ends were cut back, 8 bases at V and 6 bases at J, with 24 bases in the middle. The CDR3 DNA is TGCAGTACGACCGGGACTCGAAGGAGGACGGATACGCAGTATTTT. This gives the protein CSTTGTRRRTDTQYF.